This T cell receptor beta chain was recorded in a study of brain T cells in children with intractable seizures. As to time point: blood from clinic visit 5 months post-surgery; TSC patient then seizure free. Sequencing used immunoSEQ multiplex PCR; TCRdb keeps in-frame clones, though not all of them. This sample has hundreds of thousands of clones, with more than 85% found just once. Trimming cost V 7 bases and J 4 bases, with 15 bases left between them. Germline CDR1 and CDR2: MDHEN and SYDVKM. The CDR3 contains 14 residues. This receptor was identified in a boy in the first two years of life with tuberous sclerosis and intractable seizures. This chain uses TRBV28 with TRBJ2-3, with D possibly being TRBD2 (6 bases). Sample: peripheral blood, taken less than 6 months after surgery. The CDR3 sequence is CASTQREVADTQYF. The CDR3 region has the DNA TGTGCCAGCACCCAAAGGGAGGTGGCAGATACGCAGTATTTT.